The present TCR beta chain was sequenced within a study of blood T cell repertoires in COVID-19. V shed 4 bases, J shed 3 bases, and the junction held 5 bases outside the gene matches. The CDR3 is 15 residues long. Looked up from germline, CDR1 is MDHEN and CDR2 is SYDVKM. Repertoires were generated with immunoSEQ multiplex PCR, while TCRdb's copy carries only in-frame clones and drops some. The table lists 120,000 or so clones, 90% of them singletons. The clonotype originates from a man in his 60s with COVID-19, enrolled during active disease. The sample taken for sequencing was peripheral blood. This chain uses TRBV28 with TRBJ2-3, with TRBD1 identical over 9 bases. The CDR3 region is CASSSRQGVTDTQYF. The CDR3 nucleotides read TGTGCCAGCAGTTCCCGACAGGGGGTGACAGATACGCAGTATTTT.